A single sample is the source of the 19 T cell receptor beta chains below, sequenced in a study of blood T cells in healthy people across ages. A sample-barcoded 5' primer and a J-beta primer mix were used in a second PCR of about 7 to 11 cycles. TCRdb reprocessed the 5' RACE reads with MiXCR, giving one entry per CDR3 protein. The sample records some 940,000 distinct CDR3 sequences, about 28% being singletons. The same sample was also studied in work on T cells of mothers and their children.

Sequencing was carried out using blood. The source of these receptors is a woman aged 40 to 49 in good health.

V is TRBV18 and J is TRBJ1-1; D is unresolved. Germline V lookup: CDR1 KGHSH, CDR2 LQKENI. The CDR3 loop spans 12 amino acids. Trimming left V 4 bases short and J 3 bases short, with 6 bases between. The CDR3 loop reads CASSRRHTEAFF. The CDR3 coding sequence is TGTGCCAGCTCACGGCGCCACACTGAAGCTTTCTTT. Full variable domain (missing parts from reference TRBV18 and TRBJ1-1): NAGVMQNPRHLVRRRGQEARLRCSPMKGHSHVYWYRQLPEEGLKFMVYLQKENIIDESGMPKERFSAEFPKEGPSILRIQQVVRGDSAAYFCASSRRHTEAFFGQGTRLTVV.

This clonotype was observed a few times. The CDR3 region is CASSEYGTATGELFF. The CDR3, as DNA: TGTGCCAGCAGTGAATATGGGACAGCCACCGGGGAGCTGTTTTTT. The chain couples TRBV25-1 to TRBJ2-2; TRBD1 matches 7 bases. The CDR3 contains 15 residues. V gave up 0 bases and J gave up 4 bases; unmatched junction bases: 2. CDR1 MGHDK and CDR2 SYGVNS come from the germline V gene.

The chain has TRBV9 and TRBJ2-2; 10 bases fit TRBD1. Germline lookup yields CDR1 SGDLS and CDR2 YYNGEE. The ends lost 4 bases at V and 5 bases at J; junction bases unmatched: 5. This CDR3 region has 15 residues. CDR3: CASSHGTGVTGELFF. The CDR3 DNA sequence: TGTGCCAGCAGCCACGGGACAGGGGTGACCGGGGAGCTGTTTTTT. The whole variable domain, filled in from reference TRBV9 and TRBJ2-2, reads DSGVTQTPKHLITATGQRVTLRCSPRSGDLSVYWYQQSLDQGLQFLIQYYNGEERAKGNILERFSAQQFPDLHSELNLSSLELGDSALYFCASSHGTGVTGELFFGEGSRLTVL.

CDR3 protein: CASSSGAGLEQYF. CDR3 sequence (DNA): TGCGCCAGCAGCTCCGGAGCAGGGCTCGAGCAGTACTTC. The chain couples TRBV5-1 to TRBJ2-7; maybe TRBD1 (5 bases). Germline CDR1 SGHRS, CDR2 YFSETQ. V was clipped by 3 bases and J by 6 bases, with 13 bases between them. The CDR3 has 13 residues.

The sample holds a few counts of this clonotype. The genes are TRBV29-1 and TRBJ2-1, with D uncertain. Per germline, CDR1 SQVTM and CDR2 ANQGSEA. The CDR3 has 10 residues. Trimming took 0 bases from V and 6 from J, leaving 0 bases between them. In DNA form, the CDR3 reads TGCAGCGTTGAAGACAATGAGCAGTTCTTC. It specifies CSVEDNEQFF.

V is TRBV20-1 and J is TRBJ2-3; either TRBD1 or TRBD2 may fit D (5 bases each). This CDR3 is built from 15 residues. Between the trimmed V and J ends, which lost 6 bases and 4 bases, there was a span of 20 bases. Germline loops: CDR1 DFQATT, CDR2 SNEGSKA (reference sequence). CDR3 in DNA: TGCAGTGCCCCACCGGACATTAGGGACGCAGATACGCAGTATTTT. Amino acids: CSAPPDIRDADTQYF.

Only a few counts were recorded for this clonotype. The CDR3 protein is CASSARGGANVLTF. The CDR3 DNA is TGTGCCAGCAGCGCCCGGGGTGGGGCCAACGTCCTGACTTTC. The V call is TRBV28, the J call TRBJ2-6; perhaps TRBD2 as D (5 bases). Germline CDR1 is MDHEN and CDR2 is SYDVKM. V was shortened by 6 bases and J by 3 bases, with 9 bases between the two germline ends. The CDR3 sequence is 14 residues long.

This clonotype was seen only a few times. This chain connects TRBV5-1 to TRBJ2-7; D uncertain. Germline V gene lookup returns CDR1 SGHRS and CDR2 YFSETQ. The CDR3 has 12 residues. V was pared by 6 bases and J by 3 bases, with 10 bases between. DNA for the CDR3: TGCGCCAGCACGGGTATTGACTACGAGCAGTACTTC. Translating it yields CASTGIDYEQYF.

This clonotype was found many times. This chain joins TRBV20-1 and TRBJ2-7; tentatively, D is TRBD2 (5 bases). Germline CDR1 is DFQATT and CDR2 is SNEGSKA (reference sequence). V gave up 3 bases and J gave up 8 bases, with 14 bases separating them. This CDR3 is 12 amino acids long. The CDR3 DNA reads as TGCAGTGCTAGCCTGCGGCGGGCCCAGCAGTACTTC. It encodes CSASLRRAQQYF.

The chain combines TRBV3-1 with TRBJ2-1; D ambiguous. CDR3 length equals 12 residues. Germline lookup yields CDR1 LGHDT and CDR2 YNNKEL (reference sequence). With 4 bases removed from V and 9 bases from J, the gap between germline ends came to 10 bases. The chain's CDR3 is CASSPISGEQFF. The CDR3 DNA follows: TGTGCCAGCAGCCCAATTTCGGGTGAGCAGTTCTTC.

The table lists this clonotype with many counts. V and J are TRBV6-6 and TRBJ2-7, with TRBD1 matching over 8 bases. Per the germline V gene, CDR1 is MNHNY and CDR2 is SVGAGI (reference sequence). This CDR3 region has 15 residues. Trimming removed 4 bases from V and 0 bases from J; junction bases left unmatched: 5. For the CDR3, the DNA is TGTGCCAGCAGTTCCAGACAGGGGACCTCCTACGAGCAGTACTTC. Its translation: CASSSRQGTSYEQYF.

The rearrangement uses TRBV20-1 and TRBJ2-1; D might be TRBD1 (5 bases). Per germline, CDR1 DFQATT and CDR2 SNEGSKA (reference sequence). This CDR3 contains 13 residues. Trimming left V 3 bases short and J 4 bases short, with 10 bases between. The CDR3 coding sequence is TGCAGTGCTAGGGACACCCTTTACAATGAGCAGTTCTTC. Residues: CSARDTLYNEQFF.

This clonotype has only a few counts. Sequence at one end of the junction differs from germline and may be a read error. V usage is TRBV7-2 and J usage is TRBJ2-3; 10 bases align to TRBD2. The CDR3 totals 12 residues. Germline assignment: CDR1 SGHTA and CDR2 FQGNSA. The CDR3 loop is CAGTSVTDMQYF. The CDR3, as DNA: TGCGCAGGGACTAGCGTCACAGATATGCAGTATTTT.

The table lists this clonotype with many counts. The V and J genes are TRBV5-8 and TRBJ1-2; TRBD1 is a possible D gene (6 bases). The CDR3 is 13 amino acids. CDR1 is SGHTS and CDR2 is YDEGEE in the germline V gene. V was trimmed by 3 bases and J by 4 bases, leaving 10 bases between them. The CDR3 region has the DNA TGTGCCAGCAGCTCCGGGACACTCTATGGCTACACCTTC. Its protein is CASSSGTLYGYTF.

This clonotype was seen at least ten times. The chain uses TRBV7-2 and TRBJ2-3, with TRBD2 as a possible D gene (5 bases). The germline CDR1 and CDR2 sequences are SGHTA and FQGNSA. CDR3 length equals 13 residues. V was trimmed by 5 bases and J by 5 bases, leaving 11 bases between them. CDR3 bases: TGTGCCAGCAGCCTTACTAGAGGAGATACGCAGTATTTT. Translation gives CASSLTRGDTQYF.

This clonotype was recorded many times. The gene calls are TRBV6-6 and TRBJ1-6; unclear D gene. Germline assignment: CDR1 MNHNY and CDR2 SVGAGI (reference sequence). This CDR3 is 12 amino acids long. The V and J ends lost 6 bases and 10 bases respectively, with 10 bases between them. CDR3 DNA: TGTGCCAGCAGCTCCGATCCGTCACCCCTCCACTTT. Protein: CASSSDPSPLHF.

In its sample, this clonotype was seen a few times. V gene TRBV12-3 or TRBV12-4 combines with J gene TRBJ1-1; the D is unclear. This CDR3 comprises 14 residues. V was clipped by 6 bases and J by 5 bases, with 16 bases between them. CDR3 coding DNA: TGTGCCAGCAGCACCCGACGCCAGGAAACTGAAGCTTTCTTT. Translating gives CASSTRRQETEAFF.

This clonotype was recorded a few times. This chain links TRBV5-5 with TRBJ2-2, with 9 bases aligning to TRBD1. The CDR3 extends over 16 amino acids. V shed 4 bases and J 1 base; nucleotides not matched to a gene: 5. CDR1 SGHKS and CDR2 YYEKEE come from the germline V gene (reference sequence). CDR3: CASSLTGGRNTGELFF. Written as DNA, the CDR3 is TGTGCCAGCAGCCTAACAGGGGGCCGGAACACCGGGGAGCTGTTTTTT. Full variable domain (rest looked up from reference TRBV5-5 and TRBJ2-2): DAGVTQSPTHLIKTRGQQVTLRCSPISGHKSVSWYQQVLGQGPQFIFQYYEKEERGRGNFPDRFSARQFPNYSSELNVNALLLGDSALYLCASSLTGGRNTGELFFGEGSRLTVL.

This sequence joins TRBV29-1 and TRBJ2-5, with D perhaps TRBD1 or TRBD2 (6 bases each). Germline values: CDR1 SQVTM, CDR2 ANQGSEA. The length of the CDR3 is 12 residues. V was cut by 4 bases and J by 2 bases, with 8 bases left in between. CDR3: CSVGGAQETQYF. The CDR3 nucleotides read TGCAGCGTTGGGGGGGCACAAGAGACCCAGTACTTC.